The 13 T cell receptor beta chains below come from one sample, sequenced in a study of PD-1 blockade in classical Hodgkin lymphoma. Exposure to brentuximab vedotin varied, and each patient had relapsed following autologous stem cell transplantation. The assay was immunoSEQ multiplex PCR, and TCRdb's table has in-frame clones only and misses some. This sample has 43,000 or so clones, with 65% to 85% found just once. The specimen was peripheral blood mononuclear cells (PBMCs), collected at baseline. These receptors were collected from a human donor with classical Hodgkin lymphoma.

This chain uses TRBV5-1 with TRBJ1-1, with 7 positions matching TRBD1. Trimming took 4 bases from V and 1 from J; bases not matched to a gene: 10. CDR1 SGHRS and CDR2 YFSETQ come from the germline V gene. The CDR3 spans 16 residues. The CDR3: CASSLVGRGKNTEAFF. DNA of the CDR3: TGCGCCAGCAGCCTAGTGGGCAGGGGGAAGAACACTGAAGCTTTCTTT.

The chain uses TRBV9 and TRBJ1-1; D perhaps matches TRBD1 (5 bases). The CDR3 has 16 residues. V shed 0 bases and J shed 4 bases, with 16 bases lying between them. The germline gives CDR1 SGDLS, CDR2 YYNGEE. The CDR3 region is CASSVGEVGTGTEAFF. As DNA, the CDR3 is TGTGCCAGCAGCGTAGGAGAGGTCGGGACGGGCACTGAAGCTTTCTTT.

V gene TRBV19 combines with J gene TRBJ1-2; D is uncertain. V was shortened by 1 base and J by 8 bases, with 14 bases between the two germline ends. Germline V CDR1 and CDR2: LNHDA, SQIVND (reference sequence). The CDR3 covers 14 residues. This CDR3 reads CASSIVQDPRGYTF. DNA of the CDR3: TGTGCCAGTAGTATAGTGCAGGACCCTAGAGGCTACACCTTC.

The chain uses TRBV11-2 and TRBJ2-3, with D hard to call. Between the trimmed V and J ends, which lost 2 bases and 0 bases, there was a span of 9 bases. The CDR3 consists of 15 residues. Germline values: CDR1 SGHAT, CDR2 FQNNGV. CDR3 bases: TGTGCCAGCAGCTTAAGGCCATTTAGCACAGATACGCAGTATTTT. Protein sequence: CASSLRPFSTDTQYF.

This clone is a singleton in its sample. This chain connects TRBV21-1 to TRBJ1-3; the D segment call TRBD1 is taken from the table without a DNA check. TRBV21-1 is tagged as a pseudogene. The CDR3 covers 20 residues. The CDR3 here is CASSKSRDRGSTSSGNTIYF. The CDR3 DNA sequence: TGTGCCAGCAGCAAAAGCCGGGACAGGGGGTCCACTAGCTCTGGAAACACCATATATTTT.

This clone was recorded only once. The CDR3 spells CASSESENIQYF. The CDR3 region has the DNA TGTGCCAGCAGTGAATCAGAAAACATTCAGTACTTC. The rearrangement links TRBV6-1 to TRBJ2-4, with D hard to call. The ends were cut back, 2 bases at V and 5 bases at J, with 4 bases in the middle. The germline CDR1 and CDR2 sequences are MNHNS and SASEGT. The CDR3 extends over 12 amino acids.

The table lists this clone with a few counts. The chain has TRBV6-5 and TRBJ1-2, with 7 bases matching TRBD1. V lost 2 bases and J lost 6; bases outside the gene matches: 0. Germline-derived CDR1 and CDR2 are MNHEY and SVGAGI. The CDR3 has 12 amino acids. The CDR3 DNA sequence: TGTGCCAGCAGTTACGACAGGGATGGCTACACCTTC. This translates into CASSYDRDGYTF.

This clone was seen only a few times. The V gene is TRBV5-5, the J gene TRBJ1-5; D ambiguous. The germline V gene has CDR1 SGHKS and CDR2 YYEKEE (reference sequence). The V end lost 5 bases, the J end lost 9 bases, and 9 bases lay between the germline ends. The CDR3 consists of 11 residues. CDR3 in amino acids: CASSFKPPQHF. The DNA of the CDR3 is TGTGCCAGCAGTTTTAAACCGCCCCAGCATTTT.

This clone occurred once. The rearrangement uses TRBV28 and TRBJ2-7, with 7 bases fitting TRBD1. The CDR3 runs 14 residues. V was clipped by 9 bases and J by 0 bases; unmatched bases: 8. Germline assignment: CDR1 MDHEN and CDR2 SYDVKM. Written as DNA, the CDR3 is TGTGCCAGTAGAGAGGCAGGGGGCTCCTACGAGCAGTACTTC. Translating it yields CASREAGGSYEQYF. Based on the CDR3 plus reference TRBV28 and TRBJ2-7, the full variable domain is DVKVTQSSRYLVKRTGEKVFLECVQDMDHENMFWYRQDPGLGLRLIYFSYDVKMKEKGDIPEGYSVSREKKERFSLILESASTNQTSMYLCASREAGGSYEQYFGPGTRLTVT.

This clone was counted between two and nine times. The rearrangement joins TRBV11-2 to TRBJ2-7, with TRBD2 matching over 8 bases. The V and J ends lost 7 bases and 3 bases, in that order; junction bases with no gene match: 11. Germline loops: CDR1 SGHAT, CDR2 FQNNGV. The CDR3 has 15 amino acids. CDR3 loop: CASTLGPLADYEQYF. The CDR3 DNA is TGTGCCAGCACCCTCGGTCCACTAGCGGACTACGAGCAGTACTTC.

This clone came up once. The gene calls are TRBV19 and TRBJ2-1; D gene ambiguous. V lost 3 bases, J lost 0 bases, and 12 bases lay in between. Germline CDR1 and CDR2: LNHDA and SQIVND (reference sequence). The length of the CDR3 is 16 residues. The CDR3 DNA sequence: TGTGCCAGTAGTATCTTAGCAGCCCCCTCCTACAATGAGCAGTTCTTC. Translated, it gives CASSILAAPSYNEQFF.

By its share, this clone is medium-sized (0.01 to 0.1%). V is TRBV19 and J is TRBJ2-3, with D perhaps TRBD1 (6 bases). Germline-derived CDR1 and CDR2 are LNHDA and SQIVND (reference sequence). V was clipped by 2 bases and J by 4 bases, with 7 bases between them. CDR3 length equals 13 residues. The CDR3 region has the DNA TGTGCCAGTAGTATAACAGGGTCAGATACGCAGTATTTT. Residues: CASSITGSDTQYF.

This clone has just one count. The chain employs TRBV5-8 and TRBJ2-5, with D hard to call. The length of the CDR3 is 12 residues. With 5 bases removed from V and 3 bases from J, the gap between germline ends came to 8 bases. The V gene's germline CDR1 is SGHTS and CDR2 YDEGEE. In DNA, the CDR3 is TGTGCCAGCAGAAGGGTAGAAGAGACCCAGTACTTC. This gives the protein CASRRVEETQYF.